The present T cell receptor beta chain was sequenced within a study of T cells in Graves' hyperthyroidism and ophthalmopathy. Across the study: Peripheral blood collection took place at initial diagnosis, before any treatment. Study-wide results and caveats: In simple terms, a model built on 13 V-J features told ophthalmopathy apart from stable hyperthyroidism. Among clonotypes expanded in thyroid above 0.001, most were also found in blood.

J lost 2 bases, V lost 5 bases, and 9 bases had no gene match. CDR1 and CDR2 from the germline V gene are DFQATT and SNEGSKA (reference sequence). This CDR3 spans 15 amino acids. RNA transcripts yielded amplified TCR beta CDR3 regions. HTBI primers drove first-round RT-PCR of the TCR CDR3. In TCRdb, the multiplex PCR reads were re-called with MiXCR into one record per CDR3 protein. The profile shows hundreds of thousands of distinct CDR3 sequences, around 15% of them singletons. These patients, aged 18 to 65, had recently diagnosed hyperthyroidism lasting under 2 months. The table lists this clonotype with many counts. Antigen unknown.

This TCR came from a woman younger than 30 with Graves' hyperthyroidism. This rearrangement joins TRBV20-1 to TRBJ2-3, with 8 nucleotides matching TRBD2. The sample taken for sequencing was blood. The CDR3 sequence is CSAFSGTRATDTQYF. The CDR3 nucleotides read TGCAGTGCTTTTTCCGGGACTAGAGCCACAGATACGCAGTATTTT.